What follows are 25 T cell receptor beta chains derived from one specimen sequenced in a study of Ad26.COV2.S vaccination and SARS-CoV-2 variants. Repertoires were generated with immunoSEQ multiplex PCR, while TCRdb's copy carries only in-frame clones and drops some. The profile shows 200,000 to 300,000 clones, approximately 88% of them singletons. Treatment in this sample: about 20 received Ad26.COV2.S at low or high dose, single or two shots; roughly 5 received placebo; per-sample allocation not given. Collection of the samples took place on day 63 after the first injection of vaccine or placebo. The sample was peripheral blood, taken in a trial of Ad26.COV2.S vaccine versus placebo. The origin of the receptors is a person aged 18-60 years who received the Ad26.COV2.S COVID-19 vaccine or a placebo.

This chain uses TRBV29-1 with TRBJ2-7; 8 nucleotides align to TRBD1. CDR1 and CDR2 from the germline V gene are SQVTM and ANQGSEA. V trimming: 6 bases; J trimming: 2 bases; junction bases outside the gene matches: 9. The length of the CDR3 is 14 residues. The CDR3 sequence is CSVGQGLLAYEQYF. The CDR3 nucleotides are TGCAGCGTCGGACAGGGTTTACTCGCCTACGAGCAGTACTTC.

V is TRBV19 and J is TRBJ1-6; tentatively, D is TRBD1 (5 bases). The CDR3 is made up of 16 amino acids. V lost 3 bases and J 7 bases, leaving 16 bases between the germline ends. Per the germline V gene, CDR1 is LNHDA and CDR2 is SQIVND (reference sequence). The CDR3 protein is CASSMGSGLGNSPLHF. The CDR3 coding sequence is TGTGCCAGTAGTATGGGCTCAGGGCTAGGGAATTCACCCCTCCACTTT.

This chain joins TRBV30 and TRBJ2-2; D is ambiguous. V lost 1 base and J 4 bases, leaving 7 bases between the germline ends. This CDR3 spans 13 amino acids. Germline-derived CDR1 and CDR2 are GTSNPN and SVGIG (reference sequence). The DNA of the CDR3 is TGTGCCTGGAGTGGGATGGGCACCGGGGAGCTGTTTTTT. It codes for CAWSGMGTGELFF.

The chain combines TRBV27 with TRBJ2-1; 7 bases fit TRBD2. From germline, CDR1 is MNHEY and CDR2 SMNVEV (reference sequence). This CDR3 has 16 amino acids. Trimming removed 1 base from V and 2 bases from J; junction bases left unmatched: 5. This CDR3 reads CASSLFAGEPYNEQFF. CDR3 coding DNA: TGTGCCAGCAGTTTATTTGCGGGGGAGCCCTACAATGAGCAGTTCTTC.

The chain carries TRBV2 and TRBJ2-7, with D possibly matching TRBD1 (5 bases). The V gene's germline CDR1 is SNHLY and CDR2 FYNNEI. V lost 5 bases to trimming and J lost 2 bases, with 13 bases between them. The CDR3 is 14 amino acids. The CDR3 spells CASSRYRSTYEQYF. CDR3 nucleotide sequence: TGTGCCAGCAGTAGATACAGGTCAACCTACGAGCAGTACTTC.

J is TRBJ2-7 and V is TRBV7-3, with 10 bases that match TRBD2. Germline V gives CDR1 SGHTA, CDR2 FQGTGA. This CDR3 has 20 residues. With V trimmed by 1 base and J by 6 bases, 21 bases remained unmatched. CDR3 DNA sequence: TGTGCCAGCAGCTTAAAAGGGCCTAGCGGGGGCCGGTTCCCCCCACGCGAGCAGTACTTC. Translation gives CASSLKGPSGGRFPPREQYF.

The CDR3 loop reads CAWNSRGTGPSNSPLHF. Written as DNA, the CDR3 is TGTGCCTGGAACTCGAGGGGGACAGGGCCTTCAAATTCACCCCTCCACTTT. The gene calls are TRBV30 and TRBJ1-6, with TRBD1 matching 9 bases. Germline CDR1 GTSNPN, CDR2 SVGIG (reference sequence). V was pared by 4 bases and J by 7 bases, with 14 bases of the junction left unmatched. This CDR3 is built from 17 residues. Full variable domain (rest looked up from reference TRBV30 and TRBJ1-6): SQTIHQWPATLVQPVGSPLSLECTVEGTSNPNLYWYRQAAGRGLQLLFYSVGIGQISSEVPQNLSASRPQDRQFILSSKKLLLSDSGFYLCAWNSRGTGPSNSPLHFGNGTRLTVT.

The chain joins TRBV19 to TRBJ2-7, with D possibly TRBD1 on 6 matching bases. The CDR3 is 15 amino acids. The germline CDR1 and CDR2 sequences are LNHDA and SQIVND (reference sequence). Trimming pared 5 bases from V and 5 bases from J, leaving 19 bases between. The CDR3 region has the DNA TGTGCCAGTAGTCCTAGTACAGGGATAGTCCACGAGCAGTACTTC. This gives the protein CASSPSTGIVHEQYF.

About this clone: One end of the junction is discordant with germline, which a read error may explain. The gene calls are TRBV28 and TRBJ1-2; 8 bases map to TRBD1. From germline, CDR1 is MDHEN and CDR2 SYDVKM. CDR3 length: 15 amino acids. CDR3 loop: CASSRETGASYDYTF. The CDR3 DNA reads TGTGCCAGCAGCCGAGAGACAGGGGCTTCCTATGACTACACCTTC.

This chain uses TRBV11-2 with TRBJ2-5; D call uncertain. Between the trimmed V and J ends, which lost 10 bases and 4 bases, there was a span of 19 bases. The germline V gene has CDR1 SGHAT and CDR2 FQNNGV. The CDR3 has 14 amino acids. CDR3 DNA: TGTGCCACGGACCGCTCCCCTATCCGAGAGACCCAGTACTTC. Protein: CATDRSPIRETQYF.

V gene TRBV19 combines with J gene TRBJ2-2; 7 positions agree with TRBD1. Unmatched junction bases numbered 5, after V lost 3 bases and J lost 4 bases. There are 15 residues in the CDR3. Germline V gene lookup returns CDR1 LNHDA and CDR2 SQIVND (reference sequence). This CDR3 reads CASSMGQLLTGELFF. CDR3 nucleotides: TGTGCCAGTAGTATGGGACAGTTACTCACCGGGGAGCTGTTTTTT.

This clone appeared once. This chain uses TRBV7-9 with TRBJ2-7; 7 bases line up with TRBD1. Germline loops: CDR1 SEHNR, CDR2 FQNEAQ (reference sequence). There are 15 residues in the CDR3. The V and J ends lost 7 bases and 1 base, in that order; junction bases with no gene match: 10. The CDR3 is CASTLGDRQSYEQYF. The DNA for the CDR3 is TGTGCCAGCACCCTGGGGGACAGACAGTCCTACGAGCAGTACTTC.

The chain couples TRBV28 to TRBJ1-1; D might be TRBD1 (6 bases). Per germline, CDR1 MDHEN and CDR2 SYDVKM. This CDR3 is built from 13 residues. Trimming pared 8 bases from V and 8 bases from J, leaving 18 bases between. This CDR3 is CASRQSIGGEAFF. The CDR3 DNA reads TGTGCCAGCCGGCAAAGCATCGGGGGCGAAGCTTTCTTT.

The chain joins TRBV15 to TRBJ1-1, with D possibly being TRBD1 (5 bases). Per germline, CDR1 LNHNV and CDR2 YYDKDF (reference sequence). Trimming left V 1 base short and J 1 base short, with 10 bases between. The CDR3 runs 15 residues. The CDR3 DNA sequence: TGTGCCACCAGCAGAGGAGGCGGACAGAACACTGAAGCTTTCTTT. Encoded protein: CATSRGGGQNTEAFF.

A few counts support this clone. The V and J genes are TRBV6-5 and TRBJ1-1; perhaps TRBD1 as D (5 bases). Trimming shortened V by 2 bases and J by 0 bases, and 7 bases separated the two germline ends. CDR1 is MNHEY, CDR2 SVGAGI, per germline. The CDR3 totals 14 residues. Written as DNA, the CDR3 is TGTGCCAGCAGTTACAACAGGATGAACACTGAAGCTTTCTTT. It is translated as CASSYNRMNTEAFF.

The chain couples TRBV4-1 to TRBJ2-1, with 11 positions matching TRBD2. CDR1 and CDR2 from the germline V gene are MGHRA and YSYEKL. The V gene end was trimmed by 0 bases and the J gene end by 4 bases; junction bases not matched to a gene: 2. This CDR3 is 16 amino acids long. In nucleotides, the CDR3 is TGCGCCAGCAGCCAAGACCGGACTAGCGGGTACAATGAGCAGTTCTTC. Translated: CASSQDRTSGYNEQFF.

V is TRBV28 and J is TRBJ1-2; 9 nucleotides line up with TRBD1. With V trimmed by 6 bases and J by 5 bases, 10 bases remained unmatched. CDR1 is MDHEN and CDR2 is SYDVKM in the germline V gene. This CDR3 has 15 residues. The CDR3 here is CASSLLPGQGYGYTF. As DNA, the CDR3 is TGTGCCAGCAGCCTTCTACCGGGACAGGGTTATGGCTACACCTTC.

V usage is TRBV2 and J usage is TRBJ2-7, with 10 bases lining up with TRBD2. The germline gives CDR1 SNHLY, CDR2 FYNNEI. V shed 4 bases and J 0 bases; nucleotides not matched to a gene: 9. CDR3 length: 17 residues. The CDR3 sequence is CASSGGLAVRSSYEQYF. CDR3 bases: TGTGCCAGCAGTGGCGGACTAGCGGTCAGGAGCTCCTACGAGCAGTACTTC.

The CDR3 DNA reads TGTGCCAGCAGTTTACCCCGACTAGCGGGGGGTTTCACAGATACGCAGTATTTT. Translated: CASSLPRLAGGFTDTQYF. This chain uses TRBV28 with TRBJ2-3; 13 nucleotides match TRBD2. The CDR3 totals 18 residues. The junction had 7 bases not matched to a gene; V was cut back by 2 bases and J by 2 bases. Germline CDR1 reads MDHEN; CDR2 reads SYDVKM.

The chain carries TRBV28 and TRBJ1-2, with 8 bases matching TRBD1. CDR1 is MDHEN and CDR2 is SYDVKM in the germline V gene. Trimming cost V 3 bases and J 4 bases; bases outside gene matches: 7. This CDR3 is 15 amino acids long. The CDR3 is CASSFWDRSGYGYTF. Here the CDR3 DNA reads TGTGCCAGCAGTTTTTGGGACAGGTCTGGCTATGGCTACACCTTC.

The chain uses TRBV5-4 and TRBJ2-5; D possibly matches TRBD1 or TRBD2 (5 bases each). In germline, CDR1 is SGHNT, CDR2 YYREEE (reference sequence). The CDR3 is made up of 15 amino acids. V was trimmed by 4 bases and J by 2 bases, leaving 15 bases between them. The CDR3 loop reads CASSPTGTVQETQYF. DNA of the CDR3: TGTGCCAGCAGCCCAACCGGGACCGTGCAAGAGACCCAGTACTTC.

The J gene is TRBJ2-1, the V gene TRBV9; weak D call: TRBD2 (5 bases). Germline CDR1 reads SGDLS; CDR2 reads YYNGEE. CDR3 length: 16 residues. V was clipped by 0 bases and J by 0 bases, with 10 bases between them. In DNA form, the CDR3 reads TGTGCCAGCAGCGTAGAGTTAGCGAACTCCTACAATGAGCAGTTCTTC. It codes for CASSVELANSYNEQFF.

The gene calls are TRBV5-1 and TRBJ2-3, with D perhaps TRBD1 (5 bases). V shed 0 bases and J shed 3 bases, with 11 bases lying between them. Per the germline V gene, CDR1 is SGHRS and CDR2 is YFSETQ. CDR3 length: 15 residues. The CDR3 sequence: CASSLASGRTDTQYF. The CDR3 DNA is TGCGCCAGCAGCTTGGCGTCAGGGCGGACAGATACGCAGTATTTT.

The chain has TRBV5-5 and TRBJ1-1; no firm D call. CDR3 length: 14 amino acids. V shed 4 bases and J shed 7 bases, with 17 bases lying between them. Germline V CDR1 and CDR2: SGHKS, YYEKEE (reference sequence). CDR3 protein: CASSPGWALSEAFF. The DNA of the CDR3 is TGTGCCAGCAGCCCTGGGTGGGCTCTCAGTGAAGCTTTCTTT.

This clone occurred once. J is TRBJ1-6 and V is TRBV6-2 or TRBV6-3; no clear D. This CDR3 has 14 amino acids. The germline V and J ends were trimmed by 4 bases and 8 bases, with 12 bases remaining between them. From germline, CDR1 is MNHEY and CDR2 SVGEGT. The CDR3 nucleotides are TGTGCCAGCAGTTCCGTGGTAAAGGATTCACCCCTCCACTTT. Amino acids: CASSSVVKDSPLHF.